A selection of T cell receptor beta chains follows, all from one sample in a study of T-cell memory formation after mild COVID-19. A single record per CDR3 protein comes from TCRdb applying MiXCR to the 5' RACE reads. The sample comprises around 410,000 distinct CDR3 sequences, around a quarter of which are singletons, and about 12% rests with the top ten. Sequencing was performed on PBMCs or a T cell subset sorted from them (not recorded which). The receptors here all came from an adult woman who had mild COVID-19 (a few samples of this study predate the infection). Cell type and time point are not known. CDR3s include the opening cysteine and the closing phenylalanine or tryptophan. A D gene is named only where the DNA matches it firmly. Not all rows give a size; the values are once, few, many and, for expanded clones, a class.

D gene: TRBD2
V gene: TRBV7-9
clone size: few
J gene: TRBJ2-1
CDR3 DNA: TGTGCCAGCAGCTTCGGGACTAGCGGGATCTACAATGAGCAGTTCTTC
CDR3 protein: CASSFGTSGIYNEQFF

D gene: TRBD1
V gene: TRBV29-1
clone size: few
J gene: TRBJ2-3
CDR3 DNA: TGCAGCGTGCCTCCGGGACAGGGGCACACAGATACGCAGTATTTT
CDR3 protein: CSVPPGQGHTDTQYF

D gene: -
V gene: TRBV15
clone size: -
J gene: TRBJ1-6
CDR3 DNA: TGTGCCACCAGCAGTAACAGGGAGCCCAATTCACCCCTCCACTTT
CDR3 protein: CATSSNREPNSPLHF

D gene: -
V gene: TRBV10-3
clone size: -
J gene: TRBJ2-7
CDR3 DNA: TGTGCCATCAGGGGGACTCTTAGCTCCTACGAGCAGTACTTC
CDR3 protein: CAIRGTLSSYEQYF

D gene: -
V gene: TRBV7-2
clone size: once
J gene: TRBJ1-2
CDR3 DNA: TGTGCCAGCAGCTTAGACCGGGTAGCTGGCTACACCTTC
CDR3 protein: CASSLDRVAGYTF

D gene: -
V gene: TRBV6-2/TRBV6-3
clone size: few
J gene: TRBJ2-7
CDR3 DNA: TGTGCCAGCAGTTTAATCGCATCAACCTACGAGCAGTACTTC
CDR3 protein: CASSLIASTYEQYF

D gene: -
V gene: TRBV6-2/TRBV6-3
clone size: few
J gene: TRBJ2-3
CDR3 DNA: TGTGCCAGCAGTTACTCGAGTTTTTCTAGAGTGGATGATACGCAGTATTTT
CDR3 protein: CASSYSSFSRVDDTQYF

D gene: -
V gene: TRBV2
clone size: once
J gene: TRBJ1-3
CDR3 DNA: TGTGCCAGCCTTACGGGGCCCGGCTCTGGAAACACCATATATTTT
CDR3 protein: CASLTGPGSGNTIYF

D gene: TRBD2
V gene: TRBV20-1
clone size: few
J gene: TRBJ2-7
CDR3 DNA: TGCAGTGCCAGATATAGCGGGAGGGCAACGGAAGAGCAGTACTTC
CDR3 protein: CSARYSGRATEEQYF

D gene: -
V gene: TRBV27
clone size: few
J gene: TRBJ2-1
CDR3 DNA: TGTGCCAGCAGTCAGCATGGAGGAGGTTCCTACAATGAGCAGTTCTTC
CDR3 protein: CASSQHGGGSYNEQFF

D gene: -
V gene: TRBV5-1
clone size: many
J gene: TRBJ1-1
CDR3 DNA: TGCGCCAGCAGCTTCGGACAGCAGAACACTGAAGCTTTCTTT
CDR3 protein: CASSFGQQNTEAFF

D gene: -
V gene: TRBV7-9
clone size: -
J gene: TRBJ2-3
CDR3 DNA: TGTGCCAGCAGCTTAGCGTGGGCAGGGGCAGATACGCAGTATTTT
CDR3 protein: CASSLAWAGADTQYF

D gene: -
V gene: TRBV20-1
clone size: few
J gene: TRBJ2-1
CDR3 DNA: TGCAGTGCTAGATACCCACCCACAAATGAGCAGTTCTTC
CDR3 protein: CSARYPPTNEQFF

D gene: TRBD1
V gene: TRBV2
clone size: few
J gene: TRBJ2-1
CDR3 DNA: TGTGCCTCGGGACAGGGAGACTTAAATGAGCAGTTCTTC
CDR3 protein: CASGQGDLNEQFF

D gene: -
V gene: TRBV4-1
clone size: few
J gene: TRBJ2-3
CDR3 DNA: TGCGCCAGCAGCCTTCTGTGGGGAGATACGCAGTATTTT
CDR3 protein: CASSLLWGDTQYF

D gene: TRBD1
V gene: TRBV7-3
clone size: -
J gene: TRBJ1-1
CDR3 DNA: TGTGCCAGCAGCAGCACAGGGGCGCTAGGGACTGAAGCTTTCTTT
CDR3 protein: CASSSTGALGTEAFF

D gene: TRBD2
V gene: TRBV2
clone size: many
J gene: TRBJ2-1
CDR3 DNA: TGTGCCAGCAGTGTTAAAGCTGTGGGACTAGTAAGGCATGAGCAGTTCTTC
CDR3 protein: CASSVKAVGLVRHEQFF

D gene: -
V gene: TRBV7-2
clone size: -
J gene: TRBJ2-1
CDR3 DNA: TGTGCCAGCAGCTTAGTCGGCGGGATCGCCCTCAGCTCCTACAATGAGCAGTTCTTC
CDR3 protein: CASSLVGGIALSSYNEQFF

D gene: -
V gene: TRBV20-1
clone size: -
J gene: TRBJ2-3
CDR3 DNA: TGCAGTGCTAGAGGTCTCCCAGATACGCAGTATTTT
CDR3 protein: CSARGLPDTQYF

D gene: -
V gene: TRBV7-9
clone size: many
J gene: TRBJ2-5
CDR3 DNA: TGTGCCAGCAGGGTACAGGGCTTCCAGACCCAGTACTTC
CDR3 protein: CASRVQGFQTQYF

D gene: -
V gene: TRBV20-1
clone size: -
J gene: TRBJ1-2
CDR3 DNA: TGCAGTGCTAGAGCCCGTAGGGGTGCCTATGGCTACACCTTC
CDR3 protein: CSARARRGAYGYTF